Listed below are T cell receptor beta chains from one sample, sequenced in a study of metastatic and nonmetastatic thyroid tumors. From the PCR reads, TCRdb re-called clones with MiXCR. Counted here are roughly 16,000 clones, about a sixth occurring once; the ten biggest clones make up 17%. Sequenced: blood. The origin of the receptors is a female donor with papillary thyroid cancer or a benign thyroid nodule (not recorded which). Some clones in this sample may be carry-over from other donors' samples. The CDR3 runs from the conserved cysteine through the conserved F or W. The D gene is left open where the match is weak. Expanded clones get a size class; other rows say once, few or many, or leave the size out.

d_call: .; clone_size: many; j_call: TRBJ2-2; v_call: TRBV10-1; cdr3_aa: CASSESSRDTGELFF; cdr3_nt: TGCGCCAGCAGTGAGTCCTCCCGGGATACCGGGGAGCTGTTTTTT
d_call: .; clone_size: many; j_call: TRBJ2-7; v_call: TRBV5-1; cdr3_aa: CASSYGGTSYEQYF; cdr3_nt: TGCGCCAGCAGCTATGGGGGGACTTCTTACGAGCAGTACTTC
d_call: TRBD1; clone_size: .; j_call: TRBJ2-5; v_call: TRBV20-1; cdr3_aa: CSARVRQGNGETQYF; cdr3_nt: TGCAGCGCTAGAGTAAGACAGGGGAACGGGGAGACCCAGTACTTT
d_call: .; clone_size: many; j_call: TRBJ2-6; v_call: TRBV20-1; cdr3_aa: CSGADGSSGANVLTF; cdr3_nt: TGCAGTGGGGCGGATGGCTCCTCTGGGGCCAACGTCCTGACTTTC
d_call: .; clone_size: many; j_call: TRBJ2-3; v_call: TRBV5-1; cdr3_aa: CASSSPGRSTDTQYF; cdr3_nt: TGCGCCAGCAGCTCTCCGGGACGAAGCACAGATACGCAGTATTTT
d_call: .; clone_size: .; j_call: TRBJ1-5; v_call: TRBV5-6; cdr3_aa: CASSLAVNQPQHF; cdr3_nt: TGTGCCAGCAGCTTGGCGGTGAATCAGCCCCAGCATTTT
d_call: .; clone_size: medium-sized; j_call: TRBJ2-1; v_call: TRBV6-5; cdr3_aa: CASSTGVRQGRGNEQFF; cdr3_nt: TGTGCCAGCAGTACGGGTGTGAGACAAGGCCGGGGCAATGAGCAGTTCTTC
d_call: .; clone_size: .; j_call: TRBJ2-1; v_call: TRBV6-1; cdr3_aa: CASTNHMNNEQFF; cdr3_nt: TGTGCCAGCACAAACCACATGAATAATGAGCAGTTCTTC
d_call: TRBD1; clone_size: .; j_call: TRBJ2-1; v_call: TRBV18; cdr3_aa: CASVGGQDYNEQFF; cdr3_nt: TGTGCCAGCGTTGGGGGACAGGACTACAATGAGCAGTTCTTC
d_call: .; clone_size: many; j_call: TRBJ1-4; v_call: TRBV11-2; cdr3_aa: CASSFVSEGEKLFF; cdr3_nt: TGTGCCAGCAGCTTTGTTTCGGAGGGTGAAAAACTGTTTTTT
d_call: TRBD1; clone_size: many; j_call: TRBJ1-4; v_call: TRBV6-6; cdr3_aa: CASSYGSGQGTEKLFF; cdr3_nt: TGTGCCAGCAGTTACGGTAGTGGACAGGGGACTGAAAAACTGTTTTTT
d_call: TRBD1; clone_size: many; j_call: TRBJ2-7; v_call: TRBV9; cdr3_aa: CASSGQGYEQYF; cdr3_nt: TGTGCCAGCAGCGGACAGGGATACGAGCAGTACTTC
d_call: .; clone_size: many; j_call: TRBJ1-5; v_call: TRBV19; cdr3_aa: CASSIGAGVLGQPQHF; cdr3_nt: TGTGCCAGTAGTATAGGGGCAGGGGTTCTAGGGCAGCCCCAGCATTTT
d_call: .; clone_size: many; j_call: TRBJ1-1; v_call: TRBV4-1; cdr3_aa: CASSQVLKTVNTEAFF; cdr3_nt: TGCGCCAGCAGCCAAGTCCTGAAGACGGTGAACACTGAAGCTTTCTTT
d_call: .; clone_size: .; j_call: TRBJ1-6; v_call: TRBV15; cdr3_aa: CATSSHAQYSPLHF; cdr3_nt: TGTGCCACCAGCAGCCATGCTCAATACTCACCCCTCCACTTT
d_call: .; clone_size: few; j_call: TRBJ1-6; v_call: TRBV19; cdr3_aa: CASSITPVANSPLHF; cdr3_nt: TGTGCCAGTAGTATTACGCCGGTTGCTAATTCACCCCTCCACTTT
d_call: .; clone_size: many; j_call: TRBJ1-2; v_call: TRBV12-3/TRBV12-4; cdr3_aa: CASTPYTLRGPTNYGYTF; cdr3_nt: TGTGCCAGCACTCCTTACACCTTGAGGGGACCAACTAACTATGGCTACACCTTC
d_call: TRBD1; clone_size: few; j_call: TRBJ2-2; v_call: TRBV7-2; cdr3_aa: CASSLTDRGLGGELFF; cdr3_nt: TGTGCCAGCAGCTTAACGGACAGGGGGCTTGGCGGGGAGCTGTTTTTT
d_call: TRBD1; clone_size: many; j_call: TRBJ2-5; v_call: TRBV6-1; cdr3_aa: CASSGRTGGREAQYF; cdr3_nt: TGTGCCAGCAGTGGGAGGACAGGGGGCAGAGAGGCCCAGTACTTC
d_call: .; clone_size: many; j_call: TRBJ2-5; v_call: TRBV19; cdr3_aa: CASSGQNQETQYF; cdr3_nt: TGTGCCAGTAGTGGGCAGAACCAAGAGACCCAGTACTTC
d_call: .; clone_size: .; j_call: TRBJ2-3; v_call: TRBV11-2; cdr3_aa: CASSYRGDFFRTDTQYF; cdr3_nt: TGTGCCAGCAGCTATAGGGGGGACTTTTTCCGGACCGATACGCAGTATTTT
d_call: .; clone_size: many; j_call: TRBJ1-5; v_call: TRBV12-5; cdr3_aa: CASGSRVVGNQPQHF; cdr3_nt: TGTGCTAGTGGCTCCCGGGTTGTCGGCAATCAGCCCCAGCATTTT
d_call: .; clone_size: .; j_call: TRBJ2-7; v_call: TRBV6-1; cdr3_aa: CASMGADGQYF; cdr3_nt: TGTGCCAGCATGGGGGCGGATGGTCAGTACTTC
d_call: .; clone_size: .; j_call: TRBJ1-2; v_call: TRBV14; cdr3_aa: CASSQRDSLPNYGYTF; cdr3_nt: TGTGCCAGCAGCCAACGTGACAGTCTCCCTAACTATGGCTACACCTTC
d_call: TRBD2; clone_size: .; j_call: TRBJ2-5; v_call: TRBV6-4; cdr3_aa: CASSESGGGGLETQYF; cdr3_nt: TGTGCCAGCAGTGAATCCGGTGGGGGGGGTCTGGAGACCCAGTACTTC
d_call: TRBD1; clone_size: many; j_call: TRBJ1-1; v_call: TRBV7-9; cdr3_aa: CASSTRDRVVTEAFF; cdr3_nt: TGTGCCAGCAGCACCCGGGACAGGGTGGTCACTGAAGCTTTCTTT
d_call: .; clone_size: many; j_call: TRBJ2-2; v_call: TRBV18; cdr3_aa: CASSPRRTNTGELFF; cdr3_nt: TGTGCCAGCTCACCAAGACGGACGAACACCGGGGAGCTGTTTTTT
d_call: .; clone_size: many; j_call: TRBJ1-5; v_call: TRBV15; cdr3_aa: CATSRAWGGGDQSQPQHF; cdr3_nt: TGTGCCACCAGTAGGGCTTGGGGGGGTGGGGATCAATCTCAGCCCCAGCATTTT
d_call: TRBD1; clone_size: many; j_call: TRBJ1-5; v_call: TRBV10-3; cdr3_aa: CAISRTGESNQPQHF; cdr3_nt: TGTGCCATCAGCAGGACAGGAGAAAGCAATCAGCCCCAGCATTTT
d_call: TRBD2; clone_size: medium-sized; j_call: TRBJ2-7; v_call: TRBV28; cdr3_aa: CASSAPGLAGYEQYF; cdr3_nt: TGTGCCAGCAGCGCTCCGGGACTAGCGGGTTACGAGCAGTACTTC
d_call: .; clone_size: few; j_call: TRBJ2-2; v_call: TRBV6-1; cdr3_aa: CASRAGTHTGELFF; cdr3_nt: TGTGCCAGCAGGGCCGGGACACACACCGGGGAGCTGTTTTTT
d_call: TRBD1; clone_size: many; j_call: TRBJ2-7; v_call: TRBV9; cdr3_aa: CASSVGKGANEQYF; cdr3_nt: TGTGCCAGCAGCGTAGGCAAGGGGGCCAACGAGCAGTACTTC
d_call: TRBD2; clone_size: many; j_call: TRBJ2-4; v_call: TRBV20-1; cdr3_aa: CSARPLAGLAKNIQYF; cdr3_nt: TGCAGTGCTAGACCACTAGCGGGGCTAGCCAAAAACATTCAGTACTTC
d_call: TRBD2; clone_size: .; j_call: TRBJ2-4; v_call: TRBV5-1; cdr3_aa: CASSLGLVSGERIAKNIQYF; cdr3_nt: TGCGCCAGCAGCTTGGGGTTGGTTAGCGGGGAACGAATAGCCAAAAACATTCAGTACTTC
d_call: .; clone_size: many; j_call: TRBJ2-5; v_call: TRBV6-1; cdr3_aa: CANSHPKDRNQETQYF; cdr3_nt: TGTGCCAACAGTCACCCTAAGGACAGAAACCAAGAGACCCAGTACTTC
d_call: TRBD2; clone_size: many; j_call: TRBJ2-1; v_call: TRBV29-1; cdr3_aa: CSSTGSGGALNEQFF; cdr3_nt: TGCAGCTCAACGGGTAGCGGGGGCGCCCTAAATGAGCAGTTCTTC
d_call: .; clone_size: few; j_call: TRBJ1-1; v_call: TRBV19; cdr3_aa: CASKKLENTEAFF; cdr3_nt: TGTGCCAGTAAAAAACTGGAAAACACTGAAGCTTTCTTT
d_call: TRBD1; clone_size: medium-sized; j_call: TRBJ1-3; v_call: TRBV12-3/TRBV12-4; cdr3_aa: CASSLNRGDTIYF; cdr3_nt: TGTGCCAGCAGTTTAAACAGGGGAGACACCATATATTTT
d_call: .; clone_size: medium-sized; j_call: TRBJ2-7; v_call: TRBV12-3/TRBV12-4; cdr3_aa: CASSLGYEQYF; cdr3_nt: TGTGCCAGCAGTTTGGGGTACGAGCAGTACTTC
d_call: TRBD2; clone_size: many; j_call: TRBJ2-1; v_call: TRBV20-1; cdr3_aa: CSCRAPGLAGMNEQFF; cdr3_nt: TGCTCCTGCCGGGCACCGGGACTAGCGGGAATGAATGAGCAGTTCTTC
d_call: .; clone_size: many; j_call: TRBJ2-7; v_call: TRBV5-1; cdr3_aa: CASSYSPGTMGYEQYF; cdr3_nt: TGCGCCAGCAGTTACTCCCCCGGGACAATGGGCTACGAGCAGTACTTC
d_call: TRBD1; clone_size: many; j_call: TRBJ1-5; v_call: TRBV5-5; cdr3_aa: CASSTDGTGDEPQHF; cdr3_nt: TGTGCCAGCAGCACAGACGGGACAGGGGACGAGCCCCAGCATTTT